This record concerns one T cell receptor beta chain sequence. The treatment is: 15 to 20 received Ad26.COV2.S at low or high dose, single or two shots; about 5 received placebo; per-sample allocation not given. Collection of samples fell on day 63 after the first vaccine or placebo injection. Measured with immunoSEQ multiplex PCR; TCRdb has only the in-frame clones, and not every one. The sample consists of fewer than 900,000 clones, more than 70% of them appearing once. This entry is derived from a study of Ad26.COV2.S vaccination and SARS-CoV-2 variants. Study-wide background: A COV1001 Ad26.COV2.S trial-arm participant provided the sample. The study gave Ad26.COV2.S intramuscularly, once or twice 56 days apart.

Looked up from germline, CDR1 is SGDLS and CDR2 is YYNGEE. This CDR3 has 15 amino acids. Trimming at V came to 4 bases and at J to 5 bases, leaving 10 bases not matched to a gene. The genes are TRBV9 and TRBJ2-7, with TRBD1 matching over 9 bases. The receptor comes from a person aged 18-60 years who received the Ad26.COV2.S COVID-19 vaccine or a placebo. Sample: peripheral blood, taken in a trial of Ad26.COV2.S vaccine versus placebo. The chain's CDR3 is CASSSGGQGIDEQYF. CDR3 in DNA: TGTGCCAGCAGCTCAGGGGGACAGGGAATCGACGAGCAGTACTTC.